This passage covers 27 T cell receptor beta chains from one sample sequenced in a study of glioma-infiltrating T cells (dated by TCRdb to the mid-2010s). Reads for this sample came from an Illumina MiSeq. TCR alpha and beta CDR3 regions were amplified with the iRepertoire nested amplicon-rescue multiplex PCR (arm-PCR) platform from RNA. TCRdb passed the public sequencing reads through fastp at Q25 and MiXCR, retaining productive beta sequences. Rows merge per CDR3 protein into single entries with the most common DNA and genes. Counted in this sample were under 150,000 distinct CDR3 sequences; under 25% of them appeared once. The leading ten clones occupy about a quarter of the sample. The sequenced sample was glioma tissue, nonneoplastic brain tissue, or PBMCs (not recorded which). The receptors were gathered from a human donor with low-grade glioma or glioblastoma, undergoing nonglioma brain surgery, or in good health (not recorded which).

The chain has TRBV5-4 and TRBJ2-5, with 11 bases that match TRBD2. This CDR3 region has 15 residues. CDR1 and CDR2 (germline): SGHNT, YYREEE (reference sequence). The trim removed 10 bases at V and 2 bases at J, leaving 10 bases unmatched. The CDR3 loop is CASMKVAGGQETQYF. The CDR3 DNA follows: TGTGCCTCGATGAAGGTAGCGGGGGGGCAAGAGACCCAGTACTTC.

Many counts were recorded for this clonotype. V gene TRBV7-2 combines with J gene TRBJ2-3, with a possible D match to TRBD1 (6 bases). The CDR3 sequence is 15 residues long. Trimming removed 3 bases at V and 2 bases at J, with 12 bases between. Germline V CDR1 and CDR2: SGHTA, FQGNSA. The CDR3 loop reads CASSFDRITTDTQYF. CDR3 nucleotides: TGTGCCAGCAGCTTTGACAGGATCACCACAGATACGCAGTATTTT.

J is TRBJ2-3 and V is TRBV3-1; D is perhaps TRBD1 (5 bases). The V end lost 4 bases, the J end lost 4 bases, and 12 bases lay between the germline ends. CDR3 size: 14 residues. Germline CDR1 and CDR2: LGHDT and YNNKEL (reference sequence). CDR3 DNA: TGTGCCAGCAGCCCGGAGTCAGGGTCAGATACGCAGTATTTT. This translates into CASSPESGSDTQYF.

The DNA of the CDR3 is TGTGCCAGCAGCCCTAGCGCTCCAGTTAGCAATCAGCCCCAGCATTTT. Amino acids: CASSPSAPVSNQPQHF. V and J are TRBV11-3 and TRBJ1-5; D remains unclear. V lost 5 bases and J lost 0, with 14 bases in between. Germline-derived CDR1 and CDR2 are SGHNT and YENEEA. The CDR3 has 16 amino acids.

This clonotype has only one observation. The V call is TRBV19, the J call TRBJ1-5; D perhaps matches TRBD1 (5 bases). In germline, CDR1 is LNHDA, CDR2 SQIVND (reference sequence). This CDR3 region has 16 residues. With 2 bases removed from V and 2 bases from J, the gap between germline ends came to 13 bases. The CDR3 loop reads CASSIQKGRGNQPQHF. CDR3 bases: TGTGCCAGTAGTATACAGAAGGGCAGGGGCAATCAGCCCCAGCATTTT.

This clonotype was seen ten or more times. The V gene is TRBV20-1, the J gene TRBJ1-2; 7 bases agree with TRBD1. Germline CDR1 DFQATT, CDR2 SNEGSKA (reference sequence). V lost 5 bases and J lost 13; bases outside the gene matches: 13. This CDR3 contains 12 residues. The CDR3 bases are TGCAGTGCTGCGGGGGACAGTCCCTCTGGCACCTTC. This codes for CSAAGDSPSGTF.

The rearrangement links TRBV5-1 to TRBJ2-5; TRBD2 is a possible D gene (5 bases). V shed 1 base and J shed 2 bases, with 12 bases lying between them. The CDR3 is 15 residues long. Germline lookup yields CDR1 SGHRS and CDR2 YFSETQ. CDR3 region: CASSLPGLHQETQYF. The CDR3 nucleotides read TGCGCCAGCAGCTTGCCGGGGTTACATCAAGAGACCCAGTACTTC.

The table lists this clonotype with many counts. The chain is built from TRBV7-6 and TRBJ2-7; the match to TRBD1 covers 7 bases. Trimming cost V 2 bases and J 1 base; bases outside gene matches: 5. Germline assignment: CDR1 SGHVS and CDR2 FNYEAQ. This CDR3 spans 15 amino acids. CDR3 amino acids: CASSLHRGISYEQYV. The CDR3 bases are TGTGCCAGCAGCTTACACAGGGGAATATCCTACGAGCAGTACGTC.

The V and J genes are TRBV12-3 or TRBV12-4 and TRBJ1-6, with 9 bases that match TRBD1. V lost 5 bases and J lost 8; bases outside the gene matches: 7. The CDR3 covers 15 residues. Here the CDR3 reads CASSEQGADDSPLHF. The CDR3 DNA follows: TGTGCCAGCAGTGAACAGGGGGCGGATGATTCACCCCTCCACTTT.

A few counts support this clonotype. The J gene is TRBJ2-2, the V gene TRBV20-1, with 8 positions matching TRBD2. Trimming took 1 base from V and 4 from J; bases not matched to a gene: 2. The germline CDR1 and CDR2 sequences are DFQATT and SNEGSKA (reference sequence). The CDR3 extends over 14 amino acids. CDR3 in DNA: TGCAGTGCTAGAGGCACTAGCGGCACCGGGGAGCTGTTTTTT. Its protein is CSARGTSGTGELFF.

The V call is TRBV19, the J call TRBJ2-1, with 7 bases lining up with TRBD2. Germline V lookup: CDR1 LNHDA, CDR2 SQIVND (reference sequence). The V and J ends lost 0 bases and 0 bases, in that order; junction bases with no gene match: 2. The length of the CDR3 is 16 residues. CDR3 coding DNA: TGTGCCAGTAGTATAGACCCGGGGGGCTCCTACAATGAGCAGTTCTTC. Translated: CASSIDPGGSYNEQFF.

This clonotype was counted at least ten times. The rearrangement uses TRBV6-1 and TRBJ1-5; D not certain. The CDR3 covers 16 residues. The V end lost 1 base, the J end lost 2 bases, and 12 bases lay between the germline ends. CDR1 is MNHNS and CDR2 is SASEGT in the germline V gene. In DNA form, the CDR3 reads TGTGCCAGCAGTGAAGGAGATCCTAGGGGCAATCAGCCCCAGCATTTT. Translating gives CASSEGDPRGNQPQHF.

The J gene is TRBJ2-2, the V gene TRBV6-2 or TRBV6-3; 12 positions agree with TRBD2. The length of the CDR3 is 14 residues. The V gene's germline CDR1 is MNHEY and CDR2 SVGEGT. The V gene end was trimmed by 8 bases and the J gene end by 7 bases; junction bases not matched to a gene: 5. CDR3 nucleotides: TGTGCCAGCGGACTAGCGGGGATAATCGGGGAGCTGTTTTTT. It encodes CASGLAGIIGELFF.

The chain uses TRBV12-3 or TRBV12-4 and TRBJ1-1, with D unresolved. The length of the CDR3 is 15 residues. The ends were cut back, 0 bases at V and 0 bases at J, with 8 bases in the middle. CDR3 loop: CASSLAGRMNTEAFF. The CDR3, as DNA: TGTGCCAGCAGTTTAGCCGGCAGAATGAACACTGAAGCTTTCTTT.

The CDR3 loop reads CASSLGAGGGTDTQYF. The CDR3 DNA reads TGTGCCAGCAGCTTAGGGGCAGGGGGAGGCACAGATACGCAGTATTTT. The V call is TRBV7-9, the J call TRBJ2-3; the match to TRBD1 covers 7 bases. The CDR3 totals 16 residues. The J segment lost 1 base and the V segment lost 1 base, leaving 5 bases of the junction unmatched. The germline V gene encodes CDR1 SEHNR and CDR2 FQNEAQ (reference sequence).

This chain connects TRBV6-1 to TRBJ2-3, with TRBD2 identical over 15 bases. The CDR3 is made up of 16 amino acids. V was pared by 10 bases and J by 1 base, with 6 bases of the junction left unmatched. Germline CDR1 reads MNHNS; CDR2 reads SASEGT. The CDR3 reads CATGTSGGSGTDTQYF. CDR3 nucleotide sequence: TGTGCCACCGGGACTAGCGGGGGGTCGGGCACAGATACGCAGTATTTT.

The chain has TRBV20-1 and TRBJ1-1; TRBD1 matches 8 bases. Trimming at V came to 0 bases and at J to 3 bases, leaving 3 bases not matched to a gene. Germline V lookup: CDR1 DFQATT, CDR2 SNEGSKA (reference sequence). The CDR3 covers 14 residues. The CDR3 loop reads CSARDLQGDTEAFF. CDR3 DNA sequence: TGCAGTGCTAGAGATCTACAGGGGGACACTGAAGCTTTCTTT.

The CDR3 sequence: CASSRRAPRDTQYF. The DNA for the CDR3 is TGTGCCAGTAGTAGGAGGGCCCCCCGGGATACGCAGTATTTT. The rearrangement uses TRBV19 and TRBJ2-3; tentatively, D is TRBD2 (6 bases). V lost 4 bases to trimming and J lost 6 bases, with 14 bases between them. Looked up from germline, CDR1 is LNHDA and CDR2 is SQIVND (reference sequence). The CDR3 contains 14 residues.

V gene TRBV20-1 combines with J gene TRBJ2-7, with 8 bases lining up with TRBD2. The CDR3 has 14 amino acids. V trimming: 6 bases; J trimming: 4 bases; junction bases outside the gene matches: 11. CDR1 is DFQATT and CDR2 is SNEGSKA in the germline V gene (reference sequence). The CDR3 spells CSAQPGGDPYEQYV. DNA for the CDR3: TGCAGTGCCCAACCGGGGGGGGACCCATACGAGCAGTACGTC.

As to this clonotype: Just one base apart from a much larger clone, this may be a read error. The gene calls are TRBV28 and TRBJ1-5, with D possibly matching TRBD1 (5 bases). Germline lookup yields CDR1 MDHEN and CDR2 SYDVKM. Trimming pared 7 bases from V and 0 bases from J, leaving 19 bases between. The CDR3 covers 17 residues. In DNA form, the CDR3 reads TGTGCCAGCATTTTTGGCAGGGCCTATTATAGCAATCAGCCCCAGCATTTT. Amino acids: CASIFGRAYYSNQPQHF.

This sequence joins TRBV25-1 and TRBJ2-1; TRBD1 aligns across 10 bases. After removal of 5 bases from V and 4 bases from J, the junction contained 8 bases not matched to a gene. Germline CDR1 is MGHDK and CDR2 is SYGVNS. This CDR3 spans 16 amino acids. Written as DNA, the CDR3 is TGTGCCAGCAGTCCCCTCGGACAGGGGGAGTACAATGAGCAGTTCTTC. Translation gives CASSPLGQGEYNEQFF.

This clonotype was counted only a few times. The chain joins TRBV12-3 or TRBV12-4 to TRBJ2-3, with unresolved D. The germline V and J ends were trimmed by 2 bases and 1 base, with 10 bases remaining between them. The CDR3 has 15 residues. CDR3 sequence reads: CASSLRSSGTDTQYF. The CDR3 coding sequence is TGTGCCAGCAGTTTAAGGTCTTCTGGCACAGATACGCAGTATTTT.

The table lists this clonotype with many counts. The V and J genes are TRBV6-1 and TRBJ2-7; TRBD2 aligns across 9 bases. The CDR3 sequence is 15 residues long. The V and J ends lost 6 bases and 2 bases, in that order; junction bases with no gene match: 8. The germline CDR1 and CDR2 sequences are MNHNS and SASEGT. The CDR3, as DNA: TGTGCCAGCAGGGCTGTTAGCGGGGGAACCTACGAGCAGTACGTC. Encoded protein: CASRAVSGGTYEQYV.

This clonotype was recorded a few times. V gene TRBV24-1 combines with J gene TRBJ2-3, with D perhaps TRBD2 (6 bases). The CDR3 contains 13 residues. Trimming pared 5 bases from V and 4 bases from J, leaving 9 bases between. Germline CDR1 KGHDR, CDR2 SFDVKD. Here the CDR3 DNA reads TGTGCCACCAGTGTTAGACTAGCAGATACGCAGTATTTT. This encodes CATSVRLADTQYF.

This clonotype was found a few times. The chain uses TRBV24-1 and TRBJ1-2, with TRBD1 identical over 8 bases. Germline V gives CDR1 KGHDR, CDR2 SFDVKD. The V segment lost 4 bases and the J segment 4 bases; nucleotides outside the gene matches: 7. The CDR3 has 15 residues. As DNA, the CDR3 is TGTGCCACCAGTGAATCAGGGGGCGGCGGCTATGGCTACACCTTC. It encodes CATSESGGGGYGYTF.

This clonotype was recorded many times. The chain has TRBV2 and TRBJ1-4; 7 bases map to TRBD1. This CDR3 comprises 14 residues. Germline trimming cut 7 bases from V and 8 bases from J; bases unmatched to any gene: 10. The V gene's germline CDR1 is SNHLY and CDR2 FYNNEI. The CDR3 loop reads CASTHRDRVEKLFF. CDR3 nucleotides: TGTGCCAGCACCCACCGGGACAGAGTAGAAAAACTGTTTTTT.

The CDR3 here is CASRSGILSYNEQFF. In DNA form, the CDR3 reads TGTGCCAGCAGAAGCGGGATCCTCTCCTACAATGAGCAGTTCTTC. The rearrangement uses TRBV7-2 and TRBJ2-1, with TRBD2 identical over 7 bases. CDR1 SGHTA and CDR2 FQGNSA come from the germline V gene. Trimming took 6 bases from V and 0 from J; bases not matched to a gene: 5. This CDR3 contains 15 residues.